The clone carrying this T cell receptor beta chain appeared a few times. The CDR3 is made up of 12 amino acids. Germline CDR1 reads SGHAT; CDR2 reads FQNNGV. V lost 2 bases and J lost 3, with 2 bases in between. Healthy Caucasians from Russia aged 6 to 90 served as donors. The second PCR ran about 6 to 12 cycles with a sample-barcoded 5' primer and J-beta primers. A minimum of 2.5 million CDR3-containing paired-end reads was obtained for each sample. TCRdb passed the 5' RACE reads through MiXCR, listing each CDR3 protein once. The sample carries some 1,800,000 distinct CDR3 sequences, around 42% recorded once. The data stem from a study of blood T cells in healthy people across ages.

The chain is built from TRBV11-2 and TRBJ1-3, with D uncertain. The material sequenced was blood. The origin of this receptor is a human donor in good health. In DNA form, the CDR3 reads TGTGCCAGCAGCTTATATGGAAACACCATATATTTT. Encoded protein: CASSLYGNTIYF.